This T cell receptor (beta chain) was identified in a study of T cell responses to AZD1222 COVID-19 vaccine. General study points: The study sampled repertoires only after the peak T cell response.

Produced via immunoSEQ multiplex PCR; TCRdb's table is partial and in-frame only. The sample has roughly 130,000 clones; 87% are singletons. Notes on this clone: Its specificity is not known. The same CDR3 also results from other DNA sequences found in this sample.

Per the germline V gene, CDR1 is SGHRS and CDR2 is YFSETQ. J lost 0 bases, V lost 5 bases, and 1 base had no gene match. The CDR3 spans 14 residues. This material consisted of peripheral blood, taken on day 0 of AZD1222 vaccination. The chain joins TRBV5-1 to TRBJ2-7, with 11 nucleotides matching TRBD2. This sequence originates from an adult in good health. This chain's CDR3 is CASSSGGASYEQYF. CDR3 DNA sequence: TGCGCCAGCAGTAGCGGGGGGGCCTCCTACGAGCAGTACTTC.